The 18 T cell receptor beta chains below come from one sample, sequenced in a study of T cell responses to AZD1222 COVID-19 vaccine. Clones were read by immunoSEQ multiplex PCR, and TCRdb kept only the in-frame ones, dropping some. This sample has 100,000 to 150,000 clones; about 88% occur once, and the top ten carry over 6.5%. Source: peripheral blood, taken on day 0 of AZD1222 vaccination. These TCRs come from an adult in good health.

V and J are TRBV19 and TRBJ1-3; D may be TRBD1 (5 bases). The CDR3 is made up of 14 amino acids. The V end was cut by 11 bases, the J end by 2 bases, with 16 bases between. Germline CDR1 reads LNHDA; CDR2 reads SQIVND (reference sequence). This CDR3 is CAASGGWTGNTIYF. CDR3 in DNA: TGTGCCGCCAGCGGGGGATGGACTGGAAACACCATATATTTT.

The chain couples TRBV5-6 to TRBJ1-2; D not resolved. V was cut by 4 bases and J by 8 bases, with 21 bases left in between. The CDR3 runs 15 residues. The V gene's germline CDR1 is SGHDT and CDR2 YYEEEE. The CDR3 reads CASSLITGPRDGYTF. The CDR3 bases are TGTGCCAGCAGCCTTATAACCGGGCCGCGAGACGGCTACACCTTC.

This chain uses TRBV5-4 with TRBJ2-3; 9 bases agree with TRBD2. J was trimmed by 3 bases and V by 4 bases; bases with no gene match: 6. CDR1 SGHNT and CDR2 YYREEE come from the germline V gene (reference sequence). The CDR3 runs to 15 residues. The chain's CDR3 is CASSLRAGGTDTQYF. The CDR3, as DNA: TGTGCCAGCAGCCTCAGAGCGGGGGGAACAGATACGCAGTATTTT.

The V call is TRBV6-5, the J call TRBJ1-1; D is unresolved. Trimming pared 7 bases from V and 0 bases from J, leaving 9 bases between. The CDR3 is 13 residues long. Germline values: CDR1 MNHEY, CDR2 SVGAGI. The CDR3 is CASKVKVNTEAFF. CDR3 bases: TGTGCCAGCAAGGTCAAGGTGAACACTGAAGCTTTCTTT.

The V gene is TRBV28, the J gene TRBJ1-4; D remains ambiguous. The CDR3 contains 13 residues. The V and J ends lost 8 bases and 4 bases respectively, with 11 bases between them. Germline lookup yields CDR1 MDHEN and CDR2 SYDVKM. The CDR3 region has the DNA TGTGCCAGCCAGGACGGATATAATGAAAAACTGTTTTTT. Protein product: CASQDGYNEKLFF.

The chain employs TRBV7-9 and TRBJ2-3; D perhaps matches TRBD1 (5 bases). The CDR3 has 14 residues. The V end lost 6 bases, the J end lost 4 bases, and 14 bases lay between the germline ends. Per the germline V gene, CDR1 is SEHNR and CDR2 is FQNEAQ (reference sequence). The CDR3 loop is CASRDTQGSDTQYF. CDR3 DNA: TGTGCCAGCAGGGACACGCAGGGTTCAGATACGCAGTATTTT.

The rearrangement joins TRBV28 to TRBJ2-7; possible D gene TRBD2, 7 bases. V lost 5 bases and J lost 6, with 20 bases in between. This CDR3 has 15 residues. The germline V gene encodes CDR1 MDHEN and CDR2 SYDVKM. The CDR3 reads CASSPPGPGGREQYF. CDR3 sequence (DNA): TGTGCCAGCAGTCCGCCGGGACCCGGGGGGCGCGAGCAGTACTTC.

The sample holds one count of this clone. The CDR3 region is CATSDPDRKYGYTF. CDR3 nucleotides: TGTGCCACCAGTGACCCCGACAGAAAGTATGGCTACACCTTC. The chain uses TRBV24-1 and TRBJ1-2; D perhaps matches TRBD1 (5 bases). This CDR3 spans 14 amino acids. Trimming removed 4 bases at V and 5 bases at J, with 13 bases between. CDR1 and CDR2 (germline): KGHDR, SFDVKD.

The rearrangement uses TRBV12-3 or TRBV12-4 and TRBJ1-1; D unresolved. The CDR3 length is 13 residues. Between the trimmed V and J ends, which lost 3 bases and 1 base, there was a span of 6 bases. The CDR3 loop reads CASSFSANTEAFF. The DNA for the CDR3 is TGTGCCAGCAGTTTTTCGGCGAACACTGAAGCTTTCTTT.

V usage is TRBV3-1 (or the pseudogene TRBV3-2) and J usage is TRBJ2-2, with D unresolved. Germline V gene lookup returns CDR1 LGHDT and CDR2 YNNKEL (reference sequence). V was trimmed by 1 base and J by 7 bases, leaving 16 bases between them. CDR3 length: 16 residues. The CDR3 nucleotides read TGTGCCAGCAGCCAAGCGCTTCCCACCTTCGGCGGGGAGCTGTTTTTT. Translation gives CASSQALPTFGGELFF.

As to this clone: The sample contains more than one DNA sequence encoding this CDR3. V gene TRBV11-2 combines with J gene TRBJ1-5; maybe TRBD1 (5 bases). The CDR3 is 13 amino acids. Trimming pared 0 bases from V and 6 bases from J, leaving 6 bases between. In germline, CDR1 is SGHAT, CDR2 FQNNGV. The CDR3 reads CASSLDRAQPQHF. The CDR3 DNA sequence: TGTGCCAGCAGCTTAGACAGGGCTCAGCCCCAGCATTTT.

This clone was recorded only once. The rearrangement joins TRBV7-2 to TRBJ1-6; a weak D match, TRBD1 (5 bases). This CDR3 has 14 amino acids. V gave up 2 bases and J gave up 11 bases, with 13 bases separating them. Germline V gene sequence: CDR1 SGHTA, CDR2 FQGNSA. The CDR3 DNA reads TGTGCCAGCAGCTTACACAGGAAGGGGACACCCCTCCACTTT. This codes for CASSLHRKGTPLHF. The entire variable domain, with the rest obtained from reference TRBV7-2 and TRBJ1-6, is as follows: GAGVSQSPSNKVTEKGKDVELRCDPISGHTALYWYRQSLGQGLEFLIYFQGNSAPDKSGLPSDRFSAERTGGSVSTLTIQRTQQEDSAVYLCASSLHRKGTPLHFGNGTRLTVT.

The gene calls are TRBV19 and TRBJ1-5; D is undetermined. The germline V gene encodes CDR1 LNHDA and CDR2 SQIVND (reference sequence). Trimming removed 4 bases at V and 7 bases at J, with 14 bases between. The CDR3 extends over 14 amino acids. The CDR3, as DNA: TGTGCCAGTAGTAGCCCGGATTTTGGGCAGCCCCAGCATTTT. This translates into CASSSPDFGQPQHF. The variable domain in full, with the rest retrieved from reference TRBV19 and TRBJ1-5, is DGGITQSPKYLFRKEGQNVTLSCEQNLNHDAMYWYRQDPGQGLRLIYYSQIVNDFQKGDIAEGYSVSREKKESFPLTVTSAQKNPTAFYLCASSSPDFGQPQHFGDGTRLSIL.

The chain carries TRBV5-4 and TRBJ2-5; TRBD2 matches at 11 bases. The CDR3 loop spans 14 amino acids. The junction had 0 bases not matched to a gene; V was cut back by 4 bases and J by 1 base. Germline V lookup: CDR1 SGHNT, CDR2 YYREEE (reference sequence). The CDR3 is CASSGTSGQETQYF. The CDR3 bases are TGTGCCAGCAGCGGGACTAGCGGCCAAGAGACCCAGTACTTC. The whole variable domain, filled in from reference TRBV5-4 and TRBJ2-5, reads ETGVTQSPTHLIKTRGQQVTLRCSSQSGHNTVSWYQQALGQGPQFIFQYYREEENGRGNFPPRFSGLQFPNYSSELNVNALELDDSALYLCASSGTSGQETQYFGPGTRLLVL.

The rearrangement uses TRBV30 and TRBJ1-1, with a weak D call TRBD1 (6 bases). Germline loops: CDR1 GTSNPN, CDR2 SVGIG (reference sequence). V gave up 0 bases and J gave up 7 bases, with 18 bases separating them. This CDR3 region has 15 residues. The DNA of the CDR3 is TGTGCCTGGAGTGTATGGCCGGGACAAGGTATTGAAGCTTTCTTT. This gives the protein CAWSVWPGQGIEAFF.

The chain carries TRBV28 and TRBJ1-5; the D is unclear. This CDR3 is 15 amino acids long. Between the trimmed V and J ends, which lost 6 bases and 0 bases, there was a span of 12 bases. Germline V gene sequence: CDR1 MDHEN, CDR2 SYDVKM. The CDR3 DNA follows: TGTGCCAGCAGCTCTCGAAGAGTTAGCAATCAGCCCCAGCATTTT. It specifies CASSSRRVSNQPQHF.

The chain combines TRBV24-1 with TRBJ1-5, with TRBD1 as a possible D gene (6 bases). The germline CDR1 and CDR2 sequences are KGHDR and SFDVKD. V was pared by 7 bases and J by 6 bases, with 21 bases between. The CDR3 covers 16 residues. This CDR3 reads CATSKGGGSGFQPQHF. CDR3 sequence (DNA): TGTGCCACCAGCAAGGGGGGGGGTTCGGGGTTTCAGCCCCAGCATTTT.

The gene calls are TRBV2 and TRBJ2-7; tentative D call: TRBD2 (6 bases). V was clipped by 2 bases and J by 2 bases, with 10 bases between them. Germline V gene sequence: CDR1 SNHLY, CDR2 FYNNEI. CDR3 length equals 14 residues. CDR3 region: CASSEKWGAYEQYF. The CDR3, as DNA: TGTGCCAGCAGTGAAAAATGGGGGGCCTACGAGCAGTACTTC.